The 7 T cell receptor beta chains listed next were all sequenced from one sample in a study of cytomegalovirus exposure and HLA in healthy donors. Use of 60 Vbeta and 13 Jbeta primers characterized the PCR. Profiling relied on immunoSEQ multiplex PCR, and the TCRdb table lists in-frame clones only, not all of them. Here the sample spans about 100,000 clones, roughly 75% being singletons. Sequencing was done on a sample of PBMCs. The receptors originated from a woman aged 55-75 years in good health and CMV-seronegative.

This chain joins TRBV7-2 and TRBJ1-1; a weak D match, TRBD1 (6 bases). Trimming took off 5 bases at V and 3 bases at J, with 13 bases between the two ends. The CDR3 loop spans 14 amino acids. Germline V lookup: CDR1 SGHTA, CDR2 FQGNSA. CDR3 sequence: CASSIGQTDTEAFF. CDR3 coding DNA: TGTGCCAGCAGCATAGGACAGACGGACACTGAAGCTTTCTTT.

V and J are TRBV13 and TRBJ2-7, with TRBD1 matching 9 bases. With V trimmed by 3 bases and J by 7 bases, 1 base remained unmatched. In germline, CDR1 is PRHDT, CDR2 FYEKMQ (reference sequence). There are 12 residues in the CDR3. The CDR3 DNA is TGTGCCAGCAGCTTGACAGGGGGAGAGCAGTACTTC. Translation gives CASSLTGGEQYF. Full variable domain (rest looked up from reference TRBV13 and TRBJ2-7): AAGVIQSPRHLIKEKRETATLKCYPIPRHDTVYWYQQGPGQDPQFLISFYEKMQSDKGSIPDRFSAQQFSDYHSELNMSSLELGDSALYFCASSLTGGEQYFGPGTRLTVT.

This chain joins TRBV2 and TRBJ2-7, with D possibly matching TRBD1 (5 bases). Germline-derived CDR1 and CDR2 are SNHLY and FYNNEI. Between the trimmed V and J ends, which lost 9 bases and 1 base, there was a span of 28 bases. The CDR3 covers 18 residues. Here the CDR3 reads CASGDLDTGFIASYEQYF. Written as DNA, the CDR3 is TGTGCCAGTGGGGATCTGGACACGGGTTTTATTGCGTCCTACGAGCAGTACTTC.

Note on this clone: At the DNA level, this CDR3 is encoded by other sequences in the same sample as well. This chain connects TRBV10-3 to TRBJ2-2, with D possibly matching TRBD2 (5 bases). Trimming left V 2 bases short and J 9 bases short, with 10 bases between. The germline V gene encodes CDR1 ENHRY and CDR2 SYGVKD. The CDR3 runs to 13 residues. The CDR3 here is CAISEEGSRELFF. The CDR3 nucleotides are TGTGCCATCAGTGAGGAGGGTTCCCGGGAGCTGTTTTTT.

This clone was seen a few times. The CDR3 sequence is CASSTYREANQPQHF. Here the CDR3 DNA reads TGTGCCAGTAGTACCTACAGGGAAGCAAATCAGCCCCAGCATTTT. The V gene is TRBV19, the J gene TRBJ1-5; D possibly corresponds to TRBD1 (6 bases). The germline V and J ends were trimmed by 4 bases and 4 bases, with 14 bases remaining between them. Germline CDR1 reads LNHDA; CDR2 reads SQIVND (reference sequence). CDR3 length: 15 amino acids.

The CDR3 nucleotides are TGTGCCAGCAGTGAATGGGGGACTTTCCAAGAGACCCAGTACTTC. It encodes CASSEWGTFQETQYF. The chain combines TRBV25-1 with TRBJ2-5; a weak D match, TRBD2 (6 bases). Germline CDR1 MGHDK, CDR2 SYGVNS. The CDR3 consists of 15 residues. Trimming pared 1 base from V and 1 base from J, leaving 10 bases between. The complete variable domain, with remaining parts taken from reference TRBV25-1 and TRBJ2-5, reads EADIYQTPRYLVIGTGKKITLECSQTMGHDKMYWYQQDPGMELHLIHYSYGVNSTEKGDLSSESTVSRIRTEHFPLTLESARPSHTSQYLCASSEWGTFQETQYFGPGTRLLVL.

The CDR3 bases are TGTGCCAGCAGCTCCCGGGACAGGACGCTACAGTATTTT. Its translation is CASSSRDRTLQYF. The chain is built from TRBV13 and TRBJ2-3; 8 nucleotides align to TRBD1. Germline values: CDR1 PRHDT, CDR2 FYEKMQ (reference sequence). There are 13 residues in the CDR3. The ends lost 4 bases at V and 12 bases at J; junction bases unmatched: 9.